This T cell receptor beta chain is from a study of blood T cell repertoires in COVID-19. Only in-frame clones appear in the TCRdb table, and some are missing; sequencing was by immunoSEQ multiplex PCR. The repertoire holds fewer than 80,000 clones, with 90% as singletons. CDR3 length: 16 amino acids. The ends lost 0 bases at V and 0 bases at J; junction bases unmatched: 4. Germline CDR1 reads LGHNA; CDR2 reads YSLEER. The sequence was obtained from a woman of 80 years or more with active or convalescent COVID-19. Sequencing was performed on peripheral blood. This rearrangement joins TRBV4-3 to TRBJ2-7; 8 nucleotides match TRBD1. The DNA for the CDR3 is TGCGCCAGCAGCCAAGAACCCACAGGGGGCTCCTACGAGCAGTACTTC. This sequence encodes CASSQEPTGGSYEQYF.